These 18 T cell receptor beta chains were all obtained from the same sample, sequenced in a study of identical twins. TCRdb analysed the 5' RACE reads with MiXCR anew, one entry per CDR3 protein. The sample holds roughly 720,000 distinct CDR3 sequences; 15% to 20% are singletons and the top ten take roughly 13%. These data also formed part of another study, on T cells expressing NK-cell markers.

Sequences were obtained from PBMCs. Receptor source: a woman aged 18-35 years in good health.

CDR3 sequence: CASSYGTTSTDTQYF. The CDR3 DNA is TGCGCCAGCAGCTACGGGACTACCAGCACAGATACGCAGTATTTT. The chain links TRBV5-1 to TRBJ2-3; 7 bases line up with TRBD2. The CDR3 spans 15 residues. V was pared by 3 bases and J by 0 bases, with 4 bases of the junction left unmatched. CDR1 is SGHRS, CDR2 YFSETQ, per germline.

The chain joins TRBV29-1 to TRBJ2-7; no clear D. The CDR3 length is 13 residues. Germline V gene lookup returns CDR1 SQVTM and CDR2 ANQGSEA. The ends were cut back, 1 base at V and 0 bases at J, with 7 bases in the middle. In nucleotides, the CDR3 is TGCAGCGTTGAAGCGGGTAGCTCCTACGAGCAGTACTTC. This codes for CSVEAGSSYEQYF.

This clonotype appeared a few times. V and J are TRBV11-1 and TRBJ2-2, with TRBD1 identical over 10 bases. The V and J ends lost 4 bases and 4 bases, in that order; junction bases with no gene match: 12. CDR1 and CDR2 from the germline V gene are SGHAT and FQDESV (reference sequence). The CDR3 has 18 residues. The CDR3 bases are TGTGCCAGCAGCTCTATATGGGTCCGGGACAGGGGCACCGGGGAGCTGTTTTTT. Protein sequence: CASSSIWVRDRGTGELFF.

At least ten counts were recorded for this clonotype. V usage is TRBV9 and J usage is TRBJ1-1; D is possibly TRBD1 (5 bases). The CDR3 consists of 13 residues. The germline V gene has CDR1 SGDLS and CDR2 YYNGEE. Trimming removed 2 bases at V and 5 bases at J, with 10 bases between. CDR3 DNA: TGTGCCAGCAGCGTTGGGGGGAGGACTGAAGCTTTCTTT. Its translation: CASSVGGRTEAFF.

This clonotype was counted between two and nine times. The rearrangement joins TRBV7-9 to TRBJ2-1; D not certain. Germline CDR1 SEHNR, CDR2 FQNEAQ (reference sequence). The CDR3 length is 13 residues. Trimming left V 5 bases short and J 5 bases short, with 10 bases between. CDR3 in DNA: TGTGCCAGCAGCACCCCCCCCCACAATGAGCAGTTCTTC. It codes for CASSTPPHNEQFF.

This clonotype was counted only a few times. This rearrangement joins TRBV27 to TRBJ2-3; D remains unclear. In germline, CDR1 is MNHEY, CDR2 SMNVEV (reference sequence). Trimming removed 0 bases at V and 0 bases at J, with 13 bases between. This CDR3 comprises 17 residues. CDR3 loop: CASSLSSLKLSTDTQYF. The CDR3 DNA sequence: TGTGCCAGCAGTTTATCTTCGTTAAAACTTAGCACAGATACGCAGTATTTT.

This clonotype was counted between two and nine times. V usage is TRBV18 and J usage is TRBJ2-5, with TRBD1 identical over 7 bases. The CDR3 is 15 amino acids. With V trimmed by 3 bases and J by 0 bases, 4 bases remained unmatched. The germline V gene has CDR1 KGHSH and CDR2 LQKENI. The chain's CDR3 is CASSPGQNNQETQYF. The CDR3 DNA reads TGTGCCAGCTCACCGGGACAGAATAACCAAGAGACCCAGTACTTC.

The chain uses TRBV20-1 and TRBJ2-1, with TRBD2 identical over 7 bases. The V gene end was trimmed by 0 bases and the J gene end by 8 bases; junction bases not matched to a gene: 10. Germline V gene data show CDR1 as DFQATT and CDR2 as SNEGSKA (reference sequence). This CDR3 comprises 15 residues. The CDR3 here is CSARDPSGTGDEQFF. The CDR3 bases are TGCAGTGCTAGAGATCCAAGCGGGACCGGGGATGAGCAGTTCTTC.

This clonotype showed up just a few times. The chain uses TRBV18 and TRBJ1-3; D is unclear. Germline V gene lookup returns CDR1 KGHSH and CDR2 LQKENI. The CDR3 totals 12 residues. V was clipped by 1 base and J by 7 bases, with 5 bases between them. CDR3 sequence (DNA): TGTGCCAGCTCACCACAGGGCAACACCATATATTTT. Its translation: CASSPQGNTIYF.

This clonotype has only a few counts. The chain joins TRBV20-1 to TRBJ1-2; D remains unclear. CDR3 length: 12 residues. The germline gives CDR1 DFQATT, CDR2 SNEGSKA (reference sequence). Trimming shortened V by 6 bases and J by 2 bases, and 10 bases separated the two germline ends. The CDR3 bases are TGCAGTGCCAGCTCCTCAAACTATGGCTACACCTTC. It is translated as CSASSSNYGYTF.

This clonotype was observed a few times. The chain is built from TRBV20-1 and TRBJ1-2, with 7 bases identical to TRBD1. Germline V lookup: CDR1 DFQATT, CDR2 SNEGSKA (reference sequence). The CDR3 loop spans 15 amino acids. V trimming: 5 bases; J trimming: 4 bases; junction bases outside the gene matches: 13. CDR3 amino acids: CSAGQERDRPYGYTF. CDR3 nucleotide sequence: TGCAGTGCTGGCCAAGAACGGGACAGACCCTATGGCTACACCTTC.

The CDR3 bases are TGTGCCAGCTCGCCCGACAGGGCGACTTACAATGAGCAGTTCTTC. As protein: CASSPDRATYNEQFF. J is TRBJ2-1 and V is TRBV18; 7 nucleotides line up with TRBD1. The CDR3 length is 15 residues. V was clipped by 6 bases and J by 4 bases; unmatched bases: 9. The germline CDR1 and CDR2 sequences are KGHSH and LQKENI.

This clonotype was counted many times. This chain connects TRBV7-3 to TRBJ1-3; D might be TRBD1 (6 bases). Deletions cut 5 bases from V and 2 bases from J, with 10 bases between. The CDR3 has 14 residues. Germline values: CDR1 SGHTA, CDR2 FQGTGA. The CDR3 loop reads CASSVTGTGNTIYF. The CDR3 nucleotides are TGTGCCAGCAGCGTGACAGGAACTGGAAACACCATATATTTT.

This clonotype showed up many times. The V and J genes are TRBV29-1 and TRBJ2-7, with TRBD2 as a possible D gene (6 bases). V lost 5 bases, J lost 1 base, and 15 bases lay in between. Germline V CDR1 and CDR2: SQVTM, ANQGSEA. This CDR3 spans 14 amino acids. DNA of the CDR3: TGCAGCGTTAGTCCCGGGACTTCTTCCTACGAGCAGTACTTC. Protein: CSVSPGTSSYEQYF.

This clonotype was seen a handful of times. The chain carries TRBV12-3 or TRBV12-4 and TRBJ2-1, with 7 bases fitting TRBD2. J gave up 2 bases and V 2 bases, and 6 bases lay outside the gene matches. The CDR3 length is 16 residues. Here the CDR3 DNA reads TGTGCCAGCAGTTTATCTGGCGGGAGCGCCTACAATGAGCAGTTCTTC. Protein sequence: CASSLSGGSAYNEQFF.

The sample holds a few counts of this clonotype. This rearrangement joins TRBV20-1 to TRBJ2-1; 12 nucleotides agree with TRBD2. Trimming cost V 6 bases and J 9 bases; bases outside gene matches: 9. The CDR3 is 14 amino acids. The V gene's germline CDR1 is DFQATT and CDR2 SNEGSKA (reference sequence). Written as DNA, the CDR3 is TGCAGTGCGCTACTAGCGGGGGGTGGGAGTGAGCAGTTCTTC. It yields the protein CSALLAGGGSEQFF.

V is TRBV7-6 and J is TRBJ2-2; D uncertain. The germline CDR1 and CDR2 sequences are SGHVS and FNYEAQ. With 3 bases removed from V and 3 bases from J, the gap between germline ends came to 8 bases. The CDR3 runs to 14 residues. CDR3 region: CASSFLADTGELFF. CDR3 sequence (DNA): TGTGCCAGCAGCTTTCTGGCGGACACCGGGGAGCTGTTTTTT.

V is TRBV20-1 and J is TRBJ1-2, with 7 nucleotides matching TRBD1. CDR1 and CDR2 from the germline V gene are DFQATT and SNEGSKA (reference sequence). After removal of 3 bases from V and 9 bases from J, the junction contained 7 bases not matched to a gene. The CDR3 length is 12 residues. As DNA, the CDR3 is TGCAGTGCTAGGCAACAGGGGAGACGCTACACCTTC. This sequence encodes CSARQQGRRYTF.